This T cell receptor (beta chain) stems from a study of tumor-infiltrating lymphocytes in oesophageal squamous cell carcinoma. This clonotype was detected a few times. TCRdb re-derived calls from the PCR reads in MiXCR, one entry per CDR3 protein. Here the sample spans fewer than 20,000 distinct CDR3 sequences, less than 50% being singletons. What was sequenced was esophageal tumor tissue. The origin of this receptor is a male donor with esophageal squamous cell carcinoma.

CDR3 in DNA: TGCAGTGCTAGAGATGGGTGGGGGTATCTAGCGGGAGAGGGCTGGGTCACAGATACGCAGTATTTT. Amino acids: CSARDGWGYLAGEGWVTDTQYF. The chain couples TRBV20-1 to TRBJ2-3, with 10 nucleotides matching TRBD2. The J segment lost 2 bases and the V segment lost 0 bases, leaving 23 bases of the junction unmatched. The CDR3 has 22 amino acids. In germline, CDR1 is DFQATT, CDR2 SNEGSKA (reference sequence).